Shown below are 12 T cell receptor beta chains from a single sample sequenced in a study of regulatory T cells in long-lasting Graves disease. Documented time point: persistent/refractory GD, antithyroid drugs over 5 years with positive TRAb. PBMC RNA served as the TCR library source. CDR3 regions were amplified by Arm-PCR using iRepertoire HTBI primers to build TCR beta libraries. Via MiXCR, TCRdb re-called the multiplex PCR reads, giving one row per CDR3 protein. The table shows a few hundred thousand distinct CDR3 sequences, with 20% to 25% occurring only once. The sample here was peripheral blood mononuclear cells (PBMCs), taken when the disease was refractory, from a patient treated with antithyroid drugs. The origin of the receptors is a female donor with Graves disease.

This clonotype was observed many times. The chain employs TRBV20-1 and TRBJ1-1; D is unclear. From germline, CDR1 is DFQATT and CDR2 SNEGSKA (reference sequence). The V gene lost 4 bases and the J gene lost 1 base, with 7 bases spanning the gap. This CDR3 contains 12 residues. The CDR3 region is CSAKHRNTEAFF. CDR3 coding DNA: TGCAGTGCTAAGCACCGGAACACTGAAGCTTTCTTT.

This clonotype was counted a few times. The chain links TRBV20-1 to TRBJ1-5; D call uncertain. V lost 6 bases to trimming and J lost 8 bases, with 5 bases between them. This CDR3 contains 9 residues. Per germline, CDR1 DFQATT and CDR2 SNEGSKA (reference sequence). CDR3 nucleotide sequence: TGCAGTGCCGGCGAGCCCCAGCATTTT. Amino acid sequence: CSAGEPQHF.

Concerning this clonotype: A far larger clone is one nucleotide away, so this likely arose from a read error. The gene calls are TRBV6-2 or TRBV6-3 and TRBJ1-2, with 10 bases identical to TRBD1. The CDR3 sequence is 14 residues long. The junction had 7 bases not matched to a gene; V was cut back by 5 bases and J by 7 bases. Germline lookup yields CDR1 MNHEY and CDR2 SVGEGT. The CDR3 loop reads CASSGRDRGSGYTF. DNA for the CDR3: TGTGCCAGCAGTGGGCGGGACAGGGGAAGTGGCTACACCTTC.

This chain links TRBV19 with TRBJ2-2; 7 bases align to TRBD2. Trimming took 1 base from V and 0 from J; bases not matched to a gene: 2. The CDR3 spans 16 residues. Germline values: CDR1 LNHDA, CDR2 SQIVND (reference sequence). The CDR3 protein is CASSIGLAANTGELFF. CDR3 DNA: TGTGCCAGTAGTATAGGGCTAGCGGCGAACACCGGGGAGCTGTTTTTT.

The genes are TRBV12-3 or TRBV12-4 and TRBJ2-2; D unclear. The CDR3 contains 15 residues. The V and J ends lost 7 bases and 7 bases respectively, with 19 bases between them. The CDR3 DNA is TGTGCCAGCACTGGGGTAGCCACCGGAAGCGGGGAGCTGTTTTTT. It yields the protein CASTGVATGSGELFF.

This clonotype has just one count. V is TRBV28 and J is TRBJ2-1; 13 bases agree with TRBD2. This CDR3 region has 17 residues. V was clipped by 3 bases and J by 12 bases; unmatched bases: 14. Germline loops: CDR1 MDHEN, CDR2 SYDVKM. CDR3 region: CASSFLGTPGLAGSQFF. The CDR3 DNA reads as TGTGCCAGCAGTTTTCTAGGAACTCCGGGACTAGCGGGATCGCAGTTCTTC.

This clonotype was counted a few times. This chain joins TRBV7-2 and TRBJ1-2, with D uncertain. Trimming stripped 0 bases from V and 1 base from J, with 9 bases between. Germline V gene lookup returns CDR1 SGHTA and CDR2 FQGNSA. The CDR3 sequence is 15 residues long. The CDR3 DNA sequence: TGTGCCAGCAGCTTAGCGCAAACCCTTAACTATGGCTACACCTTC. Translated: CASSLAQTLNYGYTF.

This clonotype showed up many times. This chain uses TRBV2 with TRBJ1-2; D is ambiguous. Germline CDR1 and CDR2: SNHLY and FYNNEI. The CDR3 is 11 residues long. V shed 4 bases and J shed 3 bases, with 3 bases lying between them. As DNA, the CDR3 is TGTGCCAGCAGTGTGTACTATGGCTACACCTTC. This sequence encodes CASSVYYGYTF.

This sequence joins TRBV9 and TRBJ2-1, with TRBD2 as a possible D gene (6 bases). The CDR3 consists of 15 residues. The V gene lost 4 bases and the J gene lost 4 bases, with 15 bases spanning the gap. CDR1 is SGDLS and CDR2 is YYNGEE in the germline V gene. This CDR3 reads CASSSPGTLYNEQFF. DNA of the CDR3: TGTGCCAGCAGCTCCCCCGGGACTCTTTACAATGAGCAGTTCTTC.

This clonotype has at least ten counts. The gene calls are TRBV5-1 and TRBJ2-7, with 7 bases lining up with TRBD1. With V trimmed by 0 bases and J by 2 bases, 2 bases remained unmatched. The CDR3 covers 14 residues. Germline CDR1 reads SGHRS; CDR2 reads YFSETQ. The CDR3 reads CASSLGGQTYEQYF. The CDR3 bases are TGCGCCAGCAGCTTGGGGGGACAGACCTACGAGCAGTACTTC.

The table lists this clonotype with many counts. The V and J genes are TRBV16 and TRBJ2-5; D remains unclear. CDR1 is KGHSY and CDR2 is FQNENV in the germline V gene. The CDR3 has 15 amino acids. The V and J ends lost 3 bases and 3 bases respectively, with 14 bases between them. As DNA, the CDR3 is TGTGCCAGCAGCCACGGCGCCTCTATAGAAGAGACCCAGTACTTC. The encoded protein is CASSHGASIEETQYF.

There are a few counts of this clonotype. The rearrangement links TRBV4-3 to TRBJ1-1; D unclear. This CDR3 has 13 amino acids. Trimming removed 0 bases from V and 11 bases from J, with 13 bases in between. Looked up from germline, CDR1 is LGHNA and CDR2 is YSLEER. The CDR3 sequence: CASSQDFLGDAFF. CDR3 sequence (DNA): TGCGCCAGCAGCCAAGATTTCTTGGGTGACGCTTTCTTT.